The sample holds a few counts of the clone carrying this TCR beta chain. Its antigen is undetermined. This entry comes from a study of CD8+ T cells in alopecia areata. Study in general: Treated patients were given 5 to 10 mg oral tofacitinib twice daily.

Germline CDR1 and CDR2: MNHEY and SMNVEV (reference sequence). Deletions cut 2 bases from V and 0 bases from J, with 8 bases between. The CDR3 spans 15 residues. Sequencing relied on a cDNA template that was reverse transcribed from extracted RNA. Profiled with immunoSEQ multiplex PCR; TCRdb holds only in-frame clones, not every one. The table lists around 200,000 clones, around three fifths of them singletons. Overall study results and limits: Uncertainty about whether baseline CD8+ expansion is linked to response remains, with one nonresponder.

Regarding treatment: oral pan-JAK inhibitor, 5-10 mg twice daily. Peripheral blood, together with lesional scalp punch biopsies, was collected from alopecia areata patients. From PBMCs, CD4+ and CD8+ T cells were sorted. The gene calls are TRBV27 and TRBJ2-1; D remains ambiguous. The sequencing used CD8+ T cells sorted from blood, collected at week 24, from a patient treated with tofacitinib. This receptor was obtained from a human donor with alopecia areata. The CDR3 DNA is TGTGCCAGCAGTTTACAGTTTCCCTCCTACAATGAGCAGTTCTTC. Translated: CASSLQFPSYNEQFF.